The present entry profiles one T cell receptor beta chain with its context. This sample is part of a study of blood T cell repertoires in COVID-19. The CDR3 length is 15 residues. V was shortened by 3 bases and J by 2 bases, with 13 bases between the two germline ends. Germline lookup yields CDR1 SGHRS and CDR2 YFSETQ. Generated by immunoSEQ multiplex PCR, the TCRdb table keeps only in-frame clones and is missing some. The sample contains about 310,000 clones, about 85% of which appear only once. Sample: PBMCs or T cells enriched from blood (not recorded which). The clonotype originates from a woman aged 25 to 39 who had been exposed to COVID-19. The V and J genes are TRBV5-1 and TRBJ2-3; D unclear. CDR3 amino acids: CASSSLSPNTDTQYF. The CDR3 DNA is TGCGCCAGCAGCTCGCTGTCACCTAACACAGATACGCAGTATTTT.